Below, 20 T cell receptor beta chains from the same sample are listed, as sequenced in a study of T cell clonality in common variable immunodeficiency. The assay was immunoSEQ multiplex PCR, and TCRdb's table has in-frame clones only and misses some. This set yields around 81,000 clones and no singletons; the top ten hold around 0.87%. Sequenced input: peripheral blood mononuclear cells. These receptors were taken from a person aged 18-70 years in good health.

This clone appeared a few times. Coverage ceases 3 residues before the CDR3 finishes, and the germline J gene fills in the end. The rearrangement links TRBV6-1 to TRBJ1-3; D call uncertain. V lost 4 bases, J lost 0 bases, and 10 bases lay in between. This CDR3 contains 15 residues. Germline CDR1 MNHNS, CDR2 SASEGT. CDR3 DNA (partial): TGTGCCAGCAGTGCTTACCCGCGCTCTGGAAACACC. Amino acid sequence: CASSAYPRSGNT. The full-length CDR3 reads as CASSAYPRSGNTIYF.

This clone was detected ten times or more. The read ends 3 residues shy of where the CDR3 ends; the end is completed using the germline J gene. The chain recombines TRBV19 with TRBJ2-2; 12 nucleotides line up with TRBD2. The CDR3 runs to 18 residues. Germline CDR1 and CDR2: LNHDA and SQIVND (reference sequence). Trimming cost V 7 bases and J 5 bases; bases outside gene matches: 14. CDR3 loop: CASIRSSGRAYGTGELFF. The sequenced part of the CDR3 DNA is TGTGCCAGTATCCGGTCTAGCGGGAGGGCCTACGGGACCGGGGAG.

In its sample, this clone was seen many times. The sequenced part of the CDR3 DNA is TGTGCCAGCAGCCAGGGACAGACTGGAAACACC. It translates to CASSQGQTGNT. The CDR3 as a whole reads CASSQGQTGNTIYF. The chain joins TRBV6-2 or TRBV6-3 to TRBJ1-3; 7 bases line up with TRBD1. The read is 3 residues too short to cover the CDR3 end, so that end is filled in from the germline J gene. Germline trimming cut 6 bases from V and 2 bases from J; bases unmatched to any gene: 4. The length of the CDR3 is 14 residues. Germline V gene data show CDR1 as MNHEY and CDR2 as SVGEGT.

This clone was found many times. From the germline J gene comes the end of the CDR3, since the read stops 3 residues before it. The V and J genes are TRBV5-1 and TRBJ1-1; 7 bases match TRBD1. Germline lookup yields CDR1 SGHRS and CDR2 YFSETQ. J lost 5 bases, V lost 4 bases, and 8 bases had no gene match. CDR3 size: 14 residues. The CDR3 spells CASSRTTGETEAFF. The sequenced part of the CDR3 DNA is TGCGCCAGCAGCAGGACAACAGGGGAAACTGAA.

This clone was seen only a few times. The read gets to within 3 residues of the CDR3 end, and the germline J gene fills in the rest. The V and J genes are TRBV19 and TRBJ1-3, with no clear D. The V and J ends lost 10 bases and 0 bases respectively, with 22 bases between them. The CDR3 is made up of 17 amino acids. CDR1 LNHDA and CDR2 SQIVND come from the germline V gene (reference sequence). CDR3 DNA (partial): TGTGCCACTAAACCGCCCGGACTGCTAGTCTCTGGAAACACC. It specifies CATKPPGLLVSGNT. The entire CDR3 sequence reads CATKPPGLLVSGNTIYF. Full variable domain (missing parts from reference TRBV19 and TRBJ1-3): DGGITQSPKYLFRKEGQNVTLSCEQNLNHDAMYWYRQDPGQGLRLIYYSQIVNDFQKGDIAEGYSVSREKKESFPLTVTSAQKNPTAFYLCATKPPGLLVSGNTIYFGEGSWLTVV.

This clone was detected many times. The read stops 3 residues short of the end of the CDR3; the missing end is completed from the germline J gene. V and J are TRBV18 and TRBJ1-4, with 9 positions matching TRBD1. Germline V gene sequence: CDR1 KGHSH, CDR2 LQKENI. The CDR3 length is 18 residues. Unmatched junction bases numbered 8, after V lost 3 bases and J lost 0 bases. The part of the CDR3 DNA that was read is TGTGCCAGCTCACCGTCCCCGGGACAGGGTGCAACTAATGAAAAA. Protein: CASSPSPGQGATNEK. The CDR3 reads in full as CASSPSPGQGATNEKLFF. Looking up the rest from reference TRBV18 and TRBJ1-4 gives the full variable domain: NAGVMQNPRHLVRRRGQEARLRCSPMKGHSHVYWYRQLPEEGLKFMVYLQKENIIDESGMPKERFSAEFPKEGPSILRIQQVVRGDSAAYFCASSPSPGQGATNEKLFFGSGTQLSVL.

This clone was seen many times. Sequencing ends 3 residues short of the CDR3 end; the germline J gene provides the rest. The chain combines TRBV20-1 with TRBJ1-5, with 9 bases that match TRBD1. Germline CDR1 is DFQATT and CDR2 is SNEGSKA (reference sequence). Losses at the gene ends were 3 bases for V and 2 bases for J; bases not matched to a gene: 11. This CDR3 comprises 17 residues. CDR3 DNA, as far as it was read: TGCAGTGCTAGTGTCCCAACAGGGGGCTTGGGCAATCAGCCC. This sequence encodes CSASVPTGGLGNQP. The whole CDR3 sequence is CSASVPTGGLGNQPQHF.

This clone was recorded at least ten times. The CDR3 end is not reached by the read, which stops 3 residues before it; the germline J gene fills it in. The chain links TRBV13 to TRBJ1-1; D uncertain. The CDR3 runs 15 residues. Trimming took 1 base from V and 0 from J, leaving 9 bases between them. CDR1 and CDR2 (germline): PRHDT, FYEKMQ (reference sequence). The CDR3 reads CASSLAPRMNTEAFF. The part of the CDR3 DNA that was read is TGTGCCAGCAGCTTAGCCCCCAGGATGAACACTGAA.

Comments on this clone: Sequencing ends 3 residues short of the CDR3 end; the germline J gene provides the rest. V and J are TRBV19 and TRBJ2-5; tentatively, D is TRBD1 (5 bases). The CDR3 extends over 15 amino acids. The germline CDR1 and CDR2 sequences are LNHDA and SQIVND (reference sequence). Trimming took 3 bases from V and 2 from J, leaving 13 bases between them. The CDR3 loop reads CASSMRRQIQETQYF. CDR3 bases read: TGTGCCAGTAGTATGCGCCGACAGATACAAGAGACC.

Ten or more counts support this clone. Read coverage stops 3 residues before the CDR3 terminus; the germline J gene supplies the remainder. The chain joins TRBV9 to TRBJ2-3, with D uncertain. The ends were cut back, 0 bases at V and 0 bases at J, with 8 bases in the middle. Germline CDR1 and CDR2: SGDLS and YYNGEE. This CDR3 is 15 amino acids long. The part of the CDR3 DNA that was read is TGTGCCAGCAGCGTAGTGTCAGCGAGCACAGATACG. Its protein product is CASSVVSASTDT. The CDR3 in its entirety is CASSVVSASTDTQYF.

At least ten counts were recorded for this clone. The CDR3 end lies 3 residues beyond the end of the read and is filled in from the germline J gene. The gene calls are TRBV6-2 or TRBV6-3 and TRBJ2-4; 7 nucleotides align to TRBD1. The germline V gene has CDR1 MNHEY and CDR2 SVGEGT. This CDR3 has 14 residues. The part of the CDR3 DNA that was read is TGTGCCAGCAGTTACGATGGGACAGCTTGGATT. Its protein product is CASSYDGTAWI. The CDR3 in its entirety is CASSYDGTAWIQYF.

This clone came up many times. The DNA ends 3 residues before the CDR3 does, and the rest of the CDR3 is filled in from the germline J gene. The V call is TRBV9, the J call TRBJ2-4; D perhaps matches TRBD1 (6 bases). Germline V CDR1 and CDR2: SGDLS, YYNGEE. This CDR3 comprises 14 residues. Trimming took off 1 base at V and 8 bases at J, with 13 bases between the two ends. CDR3 bases read: TGTGCCAGCAGCGTATTTGGGACAAACGACATT. The encoded protein is CASSVFGTNDI. The full CDR3 sequence reads CASSVFGTNDIQYF. Full variable domain (missing parts from reference TRBV9 and TRBJ2-4): DSGVTQTPKHLITATGQRVTLRCSPRSGDLSVYWYQQSLDQGLQFLIQYYNGEERAKGNILERFSAQQFPDLHSELNLSSLELGDSALYFCASSVFGTNDIQYFGAGTRLSVL.

This clone was seen many times. The read gets to within 3 residues of the CDR3 end, and the germline J gene fills in the rest. The J gene is TRBJ2-5, the V gene TRBV19, with D hard to call. The CDR3 contains 16 residues. With 3 bases removed from V and 5 bases from J, the gap between germline ends came to 19 bases. CDR1 is LNHDA, CDR2 SQIVND, per germline (reference sequence). CDR3 sequence reads: CASSISAYNFGETQYF. The DNA read from the CDR3 is TGTGCCAGTAGTATTTCCGCGTACAATTTCGGGGAGACC.

This clone was seen ten or more times. The CDR3 protein is CASSLVVEAFF. The CDR3 DNA, read in part, is TGTGCCAGCAGCTTAGTCGTTGAA. This chain connects TRBV7-9 to TRBJ1-1; D is uncertain. The CDR3 goes on 3 residues after the read ends, and that part is filled in from the germline J gene. The CDR3 is 11 residues long. V lost 1 base and J lost 7, with 4 bases in between. Per germline, CDR1 SEHNR and CDR2 FQNEAQ (reference sequence).

This clone was seen repeatedly, ten times or more. The read terminates 3 residues before the CDR3 end, so the remaining end is supplied by the germline J gene. This chain uses TRBV7-9 with TRBJ2-2; the D gene is possibly TRBD1 (5 bases). The CDR3 has 15 residues. Germline V lookup: CDR1 SEHNR, CDR2 FQNEAQ (reference sequence). V was pared by 2 bases and J by 4 bases, with 11 bases between. CDR3 DNA (partial): TGTGCCAGCAGCTTATTGGAGACAGCCACCGGGGAG. This encodes CASSLLETATGE. The whole CDR3 region reads CASSLLETATGELFF.

At least ten counts were recorded for this clone. The read finishes 3 residues shy of the CDR3 end, and the germline J gene is used to complete it. The J gene is TRBJ2-2, the V gene TRBV7-9; D gene unclear. Between the trimmed V and J ends, which lost 2 bases and 1 base, there was a span of 5 bases. Germline-derived CDR1 and CDR2 are SEHNR and FQNEAQ (reference sequence). The CDR3 is 14 residues long. The CDR3 region is CASSLLMNTGELFF. CDR3 DNA (partial): TGTGCCAGCAGCTTATTAATGAACACCGGGGAG.

This clone was counted at least ten times. The read terminates 3 residues before the CDR3 end, so the remaining end is supplied by the germline J gene. The chain links TRBV2 to TRBJ2-7; weak D call: TRBD2 (7 bases). CDR1 is SNHLY, CDR2 FYNNEI, per germline. The CDR3 has 16 amino acids. The germline V and J ends were trimmed by 6 bases and 0 bases, with 18 bases remaining between them. The part of the CDR3 DNA that was read is TGTGCCAGCAGGGGGGGGCGGAGCGGCTCCTCCTACGAG. It is translated as CASRGGRSGSSYE. The CDR3 in its entirety is CASRGGRSGSSYEQYF.

This clone was recorded at least ten times. The read falls 3 residues short of the CDR3 end, and the missing part is taken from the germline J gene. V and J are TRBV20-1 and TRBJ1-1, with D perhaps matching TRBD1 (6 bases). The V end was cut by 3 bases, the J end by 1 base, with 24 bases between. The CDR3 is made up of 18 amino acids. Germline assignment: CDR1 DFQATT and CDR2 SNEGSKA (reference sequence). The part of the CDR3 DNA that was read is TGCAGTGCTAGGGCGACGGGGGGGGCGACGGCCCGGAACACTGAA. It is translated as CSARATGGATARNTE. The full CDR3 is CSARATGGATARNTEAFF.

This clone was detected many times. The read is 3 residues too short to cover the CDR3 end, so that end is filled in from the germline J gene. The chain is built from TRBV20-1 and TRBJ1-1; 10 bases line up with TRBD1. This CDR3 has 15 residues. J was trimmed by 6 bases and V by 5 bases; bases with no gene match: 12. Germline lookup yields CDR1 DFQATT and CDR2 SNEGSKA (reference sequence). The CDR3 spells CSAHPGQGSTPEAFF. Incomplete CDR3 DNA: TGCAGTGCTCACCCGGGACAGGGGTCTACTCCTGAA.

This clone has a count of ten or more. The CDR3 is cut off 3 residues early in the read; its end comes from the germline J gene. V is TRBV19 and J is TRBJ1-1, with D uncertain. The CDR3 sequence is 12 residues long. CDR1 and CDR2 from the germline V gene are LNHDA and SQIVND (reference sequence). V was clipped by 5 bases and J by 1 base, with 5 bases between them. CDR3 sequence: CASSHGNTEAFF. The sequenced CDR3 bases are TGTGCCAGTAGTCACGGGAACACTGAA.